Below, one T cell receptor beta chain is given with its context. This clone was seen many times. The antigen it binds to is not known. No much larger clone exists at a distance of one base, and base qualities are not known. The library was prepared using PCR. Sequencing relied on an Illumina HiSeq 4000. High-throughput sequencing was used to profile the TCR beta-chain CDR3 region of each patient. As for how the authors treated the data: Drawing on CDR3 differences between clinicopathological groups, the researchers built a classifier meant to tell apart patients with distant-metastatic papillary thyroid cancer. Repertoire diversity was assessed with the Shannon index, and tumor-blood repertoire similarity with the Morisita-Horn index. The raw public data were reprocessed by TCRdb itself: fastp quality trimming at Q25, MiXCR clonotype calling, in-frame beta chains only. Clone size and V and J calls follow TCRdb, not the original study. The sample yields around 59,000 clones; around 16% were counted once. The ten largest clones take up about a tenth of the sample.

The junction carries 12 bases between V and J, which are trimmed by 4 bases and 10 bases respectively. From the cysteine up to the phenylalanine, the CDR3 has a length of 12 residues. The sequence is cut down to CDR3 DNA, 36 bases in frame from base 1. CDR1 SGHDT and CDR2 YYEEEE were looked up in the germline V gene. This entry comes from a study of metastatic and nonmetastatic thyroid tumors (TCRdb year 2020). Regarding the complete study: Repertoires from peripheral blood and from tumor or nodule tissue samples of malignant and benign thyroid patients were compared. Findings and caveats that apply to the study as a whole: TCR beta diversity was reported as significantly higher in malignant tumors than in benign nodules, in both blood and tumor samples.

No treatment had been received by any patient before thyroid surgery. Patient clinical samples collected from about 2012 to 2019 were retrospectively analysed using T-cell receptor beta sequencing. What was sequenced was blood. This clonotype originated in a male donor with papillary thyroid cancer or a benign thyroid nodule (not recorded which). Some clones in this sample may be carry-over from other donors' samples. The chain is encoded by TRBV5-6 joined to TRBJ2-1, with the D gene not clear enough to name. The sequenced DNA is TGTGCCAGCAGCCCCGACCGCGGCGAGCAGTTCTTC. Translated, it gives CASSPDRGEQFF. With the rest looked up from the reference TRBV5-6 and TRBJ2-1 genes rather than sequenced, the full variable domain is DAGVTQSPTHLIKTRGQQVTLRCSPKSGHDTVSWYQQALGQGPQFIFQYYEEEERQRGNFPDRFSGHQFPNYSSELNVNALLLGDSALYLCASSPDRGEQFFGPGTRLTVL.